A selection of T cell receptor beta chains follows, all from one sample in a study of T cell responses to AZD1222 COVID-19 vaccine. Here immunoSEQ multiplex PCR was the method, and the copy in TCRdb shows in-frame clones only, minus some. The sample has approximately 84,000 clones; around nine tenths are singletons. The sequencing used peripheral blood, collected on day 0 of AZD1222 vaccination. These receptor sequences come from an adult in good health. CDR3s include the opening cysteine and the closing phenylalanine or tryptophan.

TRBV4-1,TRBJ1-4,CASSYGQGGATNEKLFF
TRBV6-2/TRBV6-3,TRBJ1-6,CASSSYHNDSPLHF
TRBV2,TRBJ2-7,CASSEKGSTYEQYF
TRBV2,TRBJ1-2,CASSEGGLYGYTF
TRBV2,TRBJ2-2,CASSEVVPGQVNTGELFF
TRBV6-5,TRBJ2-1,CASSRQGAGNEQFF
TRBV4-3,TRBJ1-6,CASSQDIHGNSPLHF
TRBV4-2,TRBJ1-1,CASSQDQFGVEAFF
TRBV6-1,TRBJ2-5,CASSEAPGRETQYF
TRBV19,TRBJ2-4,CASSTPTTGNIQYF
TRBV6-6,TRBJ1-4,CASSYLDRLGEKLFF
TRBV5-6,TRBJ1-6,CASSLRRANLNSPLHF
TRBV4-2,TRBJ1-2,CASSQVGYRGRFGYGYTF
TRBV30,TRBJ2-1,CAWSNQEGLEGISYNEQFF
TRBV7-3,TRBJ2-2,CASSSPNTGELFF
TRBV7-3,TRBJ1-1,CASSRQGGTEAFF
TRBV12-3/TRBV12-4,TRBJ2-3,CASSLEGDTQYF
TRBV21-1,TRBJ1-5,CANRGYGTLKGRNQPQHF
TRBV12-2,TRBJ2-7,CASLDPDKSYEQYF
TRBV7-9,TRBJ2-3,CASSPIAGDTQYF
TRBV6-5,TRBJ2-1,CASSQTSGSYNEQFF
TRBV12-3/TRBV12-4,TRBJ1-2,CASSLNYGYTF
TRBV4-1,TRBJ2-7,CASSQDPGTSGNEQYF
TRBV28,TRBJ2-7,CASSPGIYEQYF
TRBV7-9,TRBJ2-7,CASSSTSGRPSEQYF
TRBV5-4,TRBJ2-5,CASSETGGRETQYF
TRBV29-1,TRBJ1-1,CTGGDDTEAFF
TRBV7-9,TRBJ1-5,CASSETASGDQPQHF
TRBV4-2,TRBJ2-5,CASSQPGLAGGQETQYF
TRBV6-2/TRBV6-3,TRBJ2-1,CASSTLAGWGSYNEQFF
TRBV19,TRBJ1-6,CASSLRFDSPLHF
TRBV6-5,TRBJ1-2,CASSYWAAYGYTF
TRBV11-2,TRBJ2-1,CAAGALRGYNEQFF
TRBV19,TRBJ1-2,CASSIGGLNYGYTF
TRBV10-1,TRBJ2-1,CASSVAPGAGNEQFF
TRBV6-1,TRBJ2-7,CASSEKRQGAYSYEQYF
TRBV5-1,TRBJ2-3,CASSLGRADTQYF
TRBV5-1,TRBJ2-7,CASRGTLGGPSYEQYF
TRBV4-1,TRBJ1-2,CASSQPNPRDSNYGYTF
TRBV5-8,TRBJ2-7,CASSRTGNNYEQYF
TRBV10-2,TRBJ2-1,CASSGLAGERNTEYNEQFF
TRBV19,TRBJ2-7,CASSHPLSSGGGKQYF
TRBV2,TRBJ2-7,CASSGDYYEQYF
TRBV4-2,TRBJ2-2,CASSQGTSGRNTGELFF
TRBV5-6,TRBJ2-1,CASSLGPNAYNEQFF
TRBV7-3,TRBJ2-6,CASSPYILSGANVLTF
TRBV10-3,TRBJ2-1,CAISDLTGPYNEQFF
TRBV27,TRBJ1-4,CASSFYQPQGTGTNEKLFF
TRBV5-1,TRBJ1-1,CASSSEGSGATEAFF
TRBV7-9,TRBJ2-2,CASSLGGGITGELFF
TRBV19,TRBJ1-5,CASSHRDRINQPQHF
TRBV6-5,TRBJ1-1,CASSIGGGNTEAFF
TRBV27,TRBJ2-7,CASSTLTGGPIYEQYF
TRBV7-9,TRBJ1-2,CASSSRDSGWYGYTF
TRBV29-1,TRBJ2-5,CSVEGLAGGEYETQYF